The 11 T cell receptor beta chains presented below share a single source sample, sequenced in a study of blood T cell repertoires in COVID-19. The protocol was immunoSEQ multiplex PCR, while the TCRdb copy is restricted to in-frame clones and leaves out a portion. The sample gives fewer than 120,000 clones, 70% to 90% of which show up once; about 3% is in the top ten. Sequencing was performed on peripheral blood. The receptors derive from a woman between 50 and 59 years old with acute or convalescent COVID-19.

The V gene is TRBV5-6, the J gene TRBJ2-2; no clear D gene. V was trimmed by 0 bases and J by 0 bases, leaving 15 bases between them. The CDR3 is made up of 18 amino acids. Looked up from germline, CDR1 is SGHDT and CDR2 is YYEEEE. The CDR3 is CASSLVGSLLSNTGELFF. The DNA for the CDR3 is TGTGCCAGCAGCTTGGTGGGCAGCCTATTGTCGAACACCGGGGAGCTGTTTTTT.

This sequence joins TRBV5-4 and TRBJ2-5, with 7 bases lining up with TRBD1. Germline V gives CDR1 SGHNT, CDR2 YYREEE (reference sequence). CDR3 length equals 14 residues. With V trimmed by 0 bases and J by 1 base, 0 bases remained unmatched. Here the CDR3 DNA reads TGTGCCAGCAGCTTGGGGACAGGCCAAGAGACCCAGTACTTC. Its translation: CASSLGTGQETQYF.

The J gene is TRBJ1-4, the V gene TRBV28, with 7 bases identical to TRBD1. This CDR3 is 15 amino acids long. Losses at the gene ends were 5 bases for V and 4 bases for J; bases not matched to a gene: 7. The germline V gene encodes CDR1 MDHEN and CDR2 SYDVKM. The CDR3 loop is CASSVSGTVNEKLFF. CDR3 nucleotide sequence: TGTGCCAGCAGTGTTTCCGGGACAGTTAATGAAAAACTGTTTTTT.

The chain recombines TRBV5-1 with TRBJ2-2; 7 nucleotides align to TRBD2. The junction had 3 bases not matched to a gene; V was cut back by 5 bases and J by 5 bases. The CDR3 has 13 amino acids. Germline lookup yields CDR1 SGHRS and CDR2 YFSETQ. The CDR3 loop reads CASRLRETGELFF. The CDR3 nucleotides read TGCGCCAGCAGACTGCGGGAGACCGGGGAGCTGTTTTTT.

V gene TRBV27 combines with J gene TRBJ2-7, with TRBD1 matching 9 bases. Germline loops: CDR1 MNHEY, CDR2 SMNVEV (reference sequence). The CDR3 extends over 17 amino acids. J was trimmed by 5 bases and V by 4 bases; bases with no gene match: 15. The CDR3 coding sequence is TGTGCCAGCAGTTACACGCTCCCGGGACAGGGATCAAACGAGCAGTACTTC. Translated, it gives CASSYTLPGQGSNEQYF.

The chain combines TRBV28 with TRBJ1-1, with TRBD1 matching 8 bases. The germline V gene has CDR1 MDHEN and CDR2 SYDVKM. The CDR3 spans 17 residues. V was pared by 2 bases and J by 0 bases, with 8 bases of the junction left unmatched. Here the CDR3 DNA reads TGTGCCAGCAGTTTAACGACAGGGGACGTCATGAACACTGAAGCTTTCTTT. Protein product: CASSLTTGDVMNTEAFF.

The CDR3 loop is CASSIGQGTSAQYF. In DNA, the CDR3 is TGTGCCAGCAGCATCGGACAGGGGACCTCGGCGCAGTACTTC. The V and J genes are TRBV3-1 (or the pseudogene TRBV3-2) and TRBJ2-7, with TRBD1 matching over 9 bases. This CDR3 has 14 residues. V was clipped by 5 bases and J by 9 bases; unmatched bases: 11. Germline V lookup: CDR1 LGHDT, CDR2 YNNKEL (reference sequence).

The chain joins TRBV27 to TRBJ1-1, with D possibly being TRBD1 (5 bases). CDR1 and CDR2 from the germline V gene are MNHEY and SMNVEV (reference sequence). Trimming removed 6 bases from V and 0 bases from J, with 11 bases in between. The CDR3 consists of 14 residues. CDR3: CASSPGFLNTEAFF. Written as DNA, the CDR3 is TGTGCCAGCAGCCCAGGGTTCCTGAACACTGAAGCTTTCTTT.

The chain has TRBV9 and TRBJ2-7, with D unclear. The CDR3 is 13 amino acids. CDR1 is SGDLS, CDR2 YYNGEE, per germline. The ends were cut back, 6 bases at V and 3 bases at J, with 13 bases in the middle. The CDR3 protein is CASTQTGRYEQYF. Written as DNA, the CDR3 is TGTGCCAGCACCCAGACTGGCCGCTACGAGCAGTACTTC.

The CDR3 DNA follows: TGCGCCAGCAGCTTGAAAGGGGCCAATCAGCCCCAGCATTTT. As protein: CASSLKGANQPQHF. V usage is TRBV5-1 and J usage is TRBJ1-5, with D perhaps TRBD1 (5 bases). The CDR3 has 14 residues. CDR1 and CDR2 from the germline V gene are SGHRS and YFSETQ. Trimming shortened V by 1 base and J by 3 bases, and 8 bases separated the two germline ends.

Only a few counts were recorded for this clone. The J gene is TRBJ2-3, the V gene TRBV18, with unresolved D. V lost 3 bases and J lost 1, with 8 bases in between. Germline V CDR1 and CDR2: KGHSH, LQKENI. The CDR3 is made up of 14 amino acids. CDR3 sequence: CASSPGLRTDTQYF. CDR3 nucleotide sequence: TGTGCCAGCTCACCTGGGCTCCGCACAGATACGCAGTATTTT.